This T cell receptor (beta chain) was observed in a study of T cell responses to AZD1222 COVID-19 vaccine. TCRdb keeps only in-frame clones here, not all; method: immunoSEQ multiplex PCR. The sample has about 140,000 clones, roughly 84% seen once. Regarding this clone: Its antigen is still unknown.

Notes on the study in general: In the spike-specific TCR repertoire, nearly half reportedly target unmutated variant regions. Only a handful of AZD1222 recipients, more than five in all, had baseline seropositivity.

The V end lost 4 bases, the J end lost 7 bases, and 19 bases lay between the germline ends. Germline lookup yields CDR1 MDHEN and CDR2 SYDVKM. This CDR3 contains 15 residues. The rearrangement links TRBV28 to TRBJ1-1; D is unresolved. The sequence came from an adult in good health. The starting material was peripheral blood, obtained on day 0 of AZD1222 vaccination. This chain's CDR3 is CASSSPGGRILEAFF. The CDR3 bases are TGTGCCAGCAGTTCCCCGGGCGGGCGTATACTTGAAGCTTTCTTT.